The next 9 T cell receptor beta chains were all read from a single sample in a study of T cells in localized non-small cell lung cancer. Produced via immunoSEQ multiplex PCR; TCRdb's table is partial and in-frame only. The sample consists of roughly 30,000 clones, roughly nine tenths of them appearing once. Sequenced material: peripheral blood, taken before any cancer treatment. The receptors originated from an older female donor with stage I lung adenocarcinoma.

This clone was counted once. V and J are TRBV2 and TRBJ2-1, with 9 bases aligning to TRBD2. This CDR3 comprises 15 residues. Germline assignment: CDR1 SNHLY and CDR2 FYNNEI. The V segment lost 7 bases and the J segment 1 base; nucleotides outside the gene matches: 5. CDR3 in DNA: TGTGCCAGCAATGAGGCGGGAGGGTCCTACAATGAGCAGTTCTTC. It encodes CASNEAGGSYNEQFF.

The gene calls are TRBV27 and TRBJ2-4; tentative D call: TRBD2 (6 bases). Germline V gives CDR1 MNHEY, CDR2 SMNVEV (reference sequence). Trimming took off 5 bases at V and 8 bases at J, with 13 bases between the two ends. This CDR3 has 13 amino acids. The CDR3 sequence: CASSRTIGDIQYF. DNA for the CDR3: TGTGCCAGCAGTCGGACTATTGGGGACATTCAGTACTTC.

The rearrangement uses TRBV11-3 and TRBJ2-5; 7 bases map to TRBD1. The length of the CDR3 is 12 residues. Per germline, CDR1 SGHNT and CDR2 YENEEA. Losses at the gene ends were 5 bases for V and 6 bases for J; bases not matched to a gene: 3. This chain's CDR3 is CASSGDSQTQYF. CDR3 sequence (DNA): TGTGCCAGCAGCGGGGACAGCCAGACCCAGTACTTC.

In nucleotides, the CDR3 is TGTGCCAGCAGTTCCCCGACAGACGTGAACACTGAAGCTTTCTTT. It is translated as CASSSPTDVNTEAFF. The genes are TRBV27 and TRBJ1-1; D is possibly TRBD1 (5 bases). Trimming removed 4 bases from V and 0 bases from J, with 12 bases in between. This CDR3 contains 15 residues. Germline V gives CDR1 MNHEY, CDR2 SMNVEV (reference sequence).

The J gene is TRBJ1-4, the V gene TRBV10-2; 8 bases match TRBD1. Germline CDR1 and CDR2: WSHSY and SAAADI. The CDR3 sequence is 16 residues long. V lost 0 bases and J lost 0; bases outside the gene matches: 0. The DNA of the CDR3 is TGCGCCAGCAGTGAGTCACAGGGGGCAACTAATGAAAAACTGTTTTTT. Translated: CASSESQGATNEKLFF.

V and J are TRBV11-1 and TRBJ2-7; 14 bases match TRBD2. The V and J ends lost 1 base and 3 bases, in that order; junction bases with no gene match: 5. CDR1 is SGHAT, CDR2 FQDESV, per germline (reference sequence). This CDR3 region has 17 residues. This CDR3 reads CASSLGVGTSGSYEQYF. DNA of the CDR3: TGTGCCAGCAGCTTAGGGGTCGGGACTAGCGGGAGCTACGAGCAGTACTTC.

The CDR3 DNA is TGTGCCAGCAGTTACGCGACAGGGGATAACACCGGGGAGCTGTTTTTT. It encodes CASSYATGDNTGELFF. The chain employs TRBV27 and TRBJ2-2; 8 bases agree with TRBD1. Germline V gene sequence: CDR1 MNHEY, CDR2 SMNVEV (reference sequence). The CDR3 is 16 residues long. With 4 bases clipped from V and 2 bases from J, the junction kept 6 bases outside the gene matches.

V and J are TRBV10-3 and TRBJ2-7; 9 nucleotides line up with TRBD1. The CDR3 is 14 residues long. V shed 4 bases, J shed 4 bases, and the junction held 5 bases outside the gene matches. Germline-derived CDR1 and CDR2 are ENHRY and SYGVKD. CDR3: CAISAGTGLYEQYF. In DNA form, the CDR3 reads TGTGCCATCAGTGCCGGGACAGGGCTGTACGAGCAGTACTTC.

The chain combines TRBV19 with TRBJ2-5; 7 positions match TRBD1. The J call is in doubt because the DNA end fits TRBJ2-7 better. Per germline, CDR1 LNHDA and CDR2 SQIVND (reference sequence). The CDR3 runs 14 residues. In DNA, the CDR3 is TGTGCCAGTAGTCTTCAGACAGGGACATACGAGCAGTACTTC. Its translation: CASSLQTGTYEQYF.